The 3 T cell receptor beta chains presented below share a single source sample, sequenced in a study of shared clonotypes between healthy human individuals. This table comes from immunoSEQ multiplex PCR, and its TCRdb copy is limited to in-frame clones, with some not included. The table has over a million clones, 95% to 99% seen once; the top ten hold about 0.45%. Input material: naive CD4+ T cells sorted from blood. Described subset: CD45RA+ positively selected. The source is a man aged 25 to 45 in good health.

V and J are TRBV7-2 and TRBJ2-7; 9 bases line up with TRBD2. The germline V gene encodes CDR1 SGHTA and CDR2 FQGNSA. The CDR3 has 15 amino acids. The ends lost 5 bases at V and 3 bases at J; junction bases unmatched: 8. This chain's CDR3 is CASSRAGGIGYEQYF. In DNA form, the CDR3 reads TGTGCCAGCAGCCGTGCGGGAGGGATAGGCTACGAGCAGTACTTC.

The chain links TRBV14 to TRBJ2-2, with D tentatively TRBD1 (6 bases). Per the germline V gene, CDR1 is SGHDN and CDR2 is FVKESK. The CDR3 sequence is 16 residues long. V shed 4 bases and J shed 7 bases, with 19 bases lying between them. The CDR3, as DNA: TGTGCCAGCAGCCCAGTGGACAGTTTTGTACGCGGGGAGCTGTTTTTT. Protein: CASSPVDSFVRGELFF.

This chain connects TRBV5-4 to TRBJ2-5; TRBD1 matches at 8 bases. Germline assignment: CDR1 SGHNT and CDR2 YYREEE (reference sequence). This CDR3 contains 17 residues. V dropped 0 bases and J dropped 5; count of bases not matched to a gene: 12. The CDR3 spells CASSLGADRGARETQYF. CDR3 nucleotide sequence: TGTGCCAGCAGCTTGGGCGCTGACAGGGGCGCACGGGAGACCCAGTACTTC.